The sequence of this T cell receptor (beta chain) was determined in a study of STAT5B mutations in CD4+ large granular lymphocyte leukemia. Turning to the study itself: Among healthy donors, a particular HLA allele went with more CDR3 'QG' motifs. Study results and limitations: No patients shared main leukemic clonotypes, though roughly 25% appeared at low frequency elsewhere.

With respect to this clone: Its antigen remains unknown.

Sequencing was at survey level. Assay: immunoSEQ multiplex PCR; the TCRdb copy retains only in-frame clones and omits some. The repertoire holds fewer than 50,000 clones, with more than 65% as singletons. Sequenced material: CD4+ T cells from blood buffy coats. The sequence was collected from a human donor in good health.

The CDR3 reads CAYRGDRVNSPLHF. CDR3 nucleotides: TGTGCCTACCGGGGGGACAGAGTTAATTCACCCCTCCACTTT. The chain carries TRBV30 and TRBJ1-6, with TRBD1 identical over 7 bases. V shed 7 bases, J shed 6 bases, and the junction held 9 bases outside the gene matches. This CDR3 comprises 14 residues. Looked up from germline, CDR1 is GTSNPN and CDR2 is SVGIG (reference sequence).